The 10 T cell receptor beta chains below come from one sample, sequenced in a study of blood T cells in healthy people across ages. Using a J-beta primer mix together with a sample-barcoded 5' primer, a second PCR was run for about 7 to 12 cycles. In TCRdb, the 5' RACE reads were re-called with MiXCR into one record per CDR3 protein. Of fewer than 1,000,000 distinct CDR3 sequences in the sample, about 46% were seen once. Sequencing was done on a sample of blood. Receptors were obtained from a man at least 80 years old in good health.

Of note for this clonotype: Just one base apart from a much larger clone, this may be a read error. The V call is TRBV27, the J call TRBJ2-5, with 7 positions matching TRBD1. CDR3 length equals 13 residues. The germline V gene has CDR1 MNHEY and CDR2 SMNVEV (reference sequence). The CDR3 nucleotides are TGTGCCAACAGTTTGGGGACAGTGGAGACCCAGTACTTC. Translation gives CANSLGTVETQYF.

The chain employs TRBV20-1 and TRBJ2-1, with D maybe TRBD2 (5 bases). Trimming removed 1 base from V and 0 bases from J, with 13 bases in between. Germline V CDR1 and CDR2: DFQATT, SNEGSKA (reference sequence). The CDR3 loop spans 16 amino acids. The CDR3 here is CSARGVSGNSYNEQFF. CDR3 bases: TGCAGTGCTAGAGGAGTGTCCGGGAACTCCTACAATGAGCAGTTCTTC.

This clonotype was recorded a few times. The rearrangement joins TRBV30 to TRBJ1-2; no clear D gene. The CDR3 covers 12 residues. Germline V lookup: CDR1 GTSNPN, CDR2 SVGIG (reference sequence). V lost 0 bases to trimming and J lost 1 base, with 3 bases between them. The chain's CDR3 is CAWSVSNYGYTF. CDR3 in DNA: TGTGCCTGGAGTGTCAGTAACTATGGCTACACCTTC.

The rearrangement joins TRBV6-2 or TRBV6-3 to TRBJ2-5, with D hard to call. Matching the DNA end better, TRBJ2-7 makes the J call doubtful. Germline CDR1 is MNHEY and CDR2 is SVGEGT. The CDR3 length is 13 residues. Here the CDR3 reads CASSRSVGYEQYF. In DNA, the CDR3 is TGTGCCAGCAGTCGCTCAGTGGGATACGAGCAGTACTTC.

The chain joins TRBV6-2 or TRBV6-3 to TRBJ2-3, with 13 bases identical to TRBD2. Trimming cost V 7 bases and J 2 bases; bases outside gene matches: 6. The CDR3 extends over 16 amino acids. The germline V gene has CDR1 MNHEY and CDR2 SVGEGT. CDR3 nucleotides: TGTGCCAGCATCAATGGACTAGCGGGGGCCACAGATACGCAGTATTTT. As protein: CASINGLAGATDTQYF.

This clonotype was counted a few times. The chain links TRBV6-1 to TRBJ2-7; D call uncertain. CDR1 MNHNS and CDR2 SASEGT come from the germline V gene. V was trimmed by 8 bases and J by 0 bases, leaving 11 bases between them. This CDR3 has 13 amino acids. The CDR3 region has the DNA TGTGCCAGCTGTATGGCACGCTCCTACGAGCAGTACTTC. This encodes CASCMARSYEQYF.

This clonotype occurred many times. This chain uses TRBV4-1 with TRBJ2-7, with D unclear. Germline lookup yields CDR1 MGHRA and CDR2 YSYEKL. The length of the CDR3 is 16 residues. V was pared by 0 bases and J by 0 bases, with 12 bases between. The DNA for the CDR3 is TGCGCCAGCAGCCAAGATTTAGCCCTCGGCTCCTACGAGCAGTACTTC. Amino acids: CASSQDLALGSYEQYF.

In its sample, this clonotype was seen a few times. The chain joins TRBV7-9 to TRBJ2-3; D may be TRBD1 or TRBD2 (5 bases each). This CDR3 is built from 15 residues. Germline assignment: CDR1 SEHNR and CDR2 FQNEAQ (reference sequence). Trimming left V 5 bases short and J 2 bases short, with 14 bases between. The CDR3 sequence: CASSRRGGNTDTQYF. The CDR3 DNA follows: TGTGCCAGCAGCCGACGGGGCGGAAACACAGATACGCAGTATTTT. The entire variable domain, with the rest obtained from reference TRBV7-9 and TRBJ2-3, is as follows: DTGVSQNPRHKITKRGQNVTFRCDPISEHNRLYWYRQTLGQGPEFLTYFQNEAQLEKSRLLSDRFSAERPKGSFSTLEIQRTEQGDSAMYLCASSRRGGNTDTQYFGPGTRLTVL.

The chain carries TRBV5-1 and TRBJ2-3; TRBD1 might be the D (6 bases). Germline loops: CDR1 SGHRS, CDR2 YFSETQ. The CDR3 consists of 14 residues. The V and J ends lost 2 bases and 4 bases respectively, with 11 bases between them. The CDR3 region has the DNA TGCGCCAGCAGCTTTGATACAGGGCCAGATACGCAGTATTTT. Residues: CASSFDTGPDTQYF.

The CDR3 bases are TGCAGCGTTGTCGCCGGCGATGAAAAACTGTTTTTT. Its translation: CSVVAGDEKLFF. The chain is built from TRBV29-1 and TRBJ1-4; no firm D call. CDR3 length equals 12 residues. Germline assignment: CDR1 SQVTM and CDR2 ANQGSEA. V was clipped by 4 bases and J by 6 bases, with 9 bases between them. Complete variable domain (other parts from reference TRBV29-1 and TRBJ1-4): SAVISQKPSRDICQRGTSLTIQCQVDSQVTMMFWYRQQPGQSLTLIATANQGSEATYESGFVIDKFPISRPNLTFSTLTVSNMSPEDSSIYLCSVVAGDEKLFFGSGTQLSVL.